What follows describes a single T cell receptor (beta chain). Germline CDR1 and CDR2: LNHDA and SQIVND (reference sequence). V gave up 10 bases and J gave up 0 bases; unmatched junction bases: 7. This CDR3 has 14 amino acids. These data belong to a study of blood T cell repertoires in COVID-19. Study at large: T cells, B-cell-depleted T cells, or PBMCs provided the cDNA or gDNA that served as material.

The data were produced by immunoSEQ multiplex PCR, yet TCRdb's version contains in-frame clones alone and is incomplete. In the table there are some 130,000 clones, around three quarters of which are singletons. The V call is TRBV19, the J call TRBJ2-3; 7 nucleotides match TRBD2. This TCR was sampled from an elderly woman with acute or convalescent COVID-19. The sample consisted of peripheral blood. CDR3 in DNA: TGTGCCACCCGAGCGGGGTCTAGCACAGATACGCAGTATTTT. As protein: CATRAGSSTDTQYF. Full variable domain (outside the CDR3, taken from reference TRBV19 and TRBJ2-3): DGGITQSPKYLFRKEGQNVTLSCEQNLNHDAMYWYRQDPGQGLRLIYYSQIVNDFQKGDIAEGYSVSREKKESFPLTVTSAQKNPTAFYLCATRAGSSTDTQYFGPGTRLTVL.